A selection of T cell receptor beta chains follows, all from one sample in a study of cytomegalovirus exposure and HLA in healthy donors. TCRdb keeps only in-frame clones here, not all; method: immunoSEQ multiplex PCR. The repertoire holds 160,000 or so clones, approximately 80% seen once, with roughly 2.1% in the top ten. Source material: PBMCs. Every receptor here comes from a man in his fifties in good health and CMV-seropositive. Each CDR3 is given with its conserved first and last residue. Fields, in order: D gene, J gene, V gene, CDR3 protein. D genes are given only for firm matches.

NA	TRBJ1-2	TRBV11-2	CASSLFGGGTNYGYTF
NA	TRBJ1-5	TRBV10-2	CASETSYSNQPQHF
TRBD1	TRBJ1-1	TRBV9	CASRGGQGAEAEAFF
TRBD1	TRBJ1-1	TRBV5-4	CASRARQGLENTEAFF
NA	TRBJ2-6	TRBV4-3	CASSPYVLGANVLTF
NA	TRBJ2-7	TRBV10-1	CASSDRLSYDEQYF
NA	TRBJ2-3	TRBV7-2	CASSLVGSGFGDTQYF
NA	TRBJ1-1	TRBV5-4	CASSFGGGGAEAFF
TRBD1	TRBJ2-7	TRBV10-2	CASRRTGNYEQSF
NA	TRBJ2-3	TRBV6-1	CASSVAGSTDTQYF
TRBD1	TRBJ2-7	TRBV29-1	CSGGQGSNYEQYF
NA	TRBJ2-3	TRBV7-2	CASSLSEQISTDTQYF
NA	TRBJ1-6	TRBV5-4	CASSLPGKGYSPLHF
NA	TRBJ2-7	TRBV7-9	CASSLPSGSNEQYF
NA	TRBJ2-1	TRBV6-4	CASSVSMSSYNEQFF
NA	TRBJ2-5	TRBV11-2	CASSFNAGGKETQYF
NA	TRBJ2-7	TRBV5-4	CASSLARLADEQYF
NA	TRBJ1-1	TRBV7-9	CASSFGTRPGTAFF
NA	TRBJ2-6	TRBV7-2	CASSLVRGSGANVLTF
NA	TRBJ1-1	TRBV14	CASSHRSRAGRHTEAFF
TRBD2	TRBJ2-3	TRBV5-1	CASSLGVSGGSSTDTQYF
TRBD1	TRBJ2-3	TRBV5-4	CASSAIGTGLLADTQYF
NA	TRBJ2-3	TRBV6-5	CASSYSRGGTQYF
NA	TRBJ1-1	TRBV7-3	CASSGGGGAFF
TRBD1	TRBJ1-6	TRBV9	CASSSLDRGESPLHF
TRBD1	TRBJ1-2	TRBV11-2	CASSLGTGGGYGYTF